A selection of T cell receptor beta chains follows, all from one sample in a study of cytomegalovirus exposure and HLA in healthy donors. Profiled with immunoSEQ multiplex PCR; TCRdb holds only in-frame clones, not every one. The profile covers more than 65,000 clones, with approximately 81% appearing a single time and over 5% taken by the ten largest. Sequencing input: PBMCs. These receptors came from a woman aged 45-59 years in good health and CMV-seropositive. CDR3s include the opening cysteine and the closing phenylalanine or tryptophan. A D gene is named only where the DNA matches it firmly. Clone sizes are given selectively: once, few, many, or a class where the clone is expanded.

D | J | size | V | CDR3 | DNA
. | TRBJ2-5 | few | TRBV4-1 | CASSQATGVQETQYF | TGCGCCAGCAGCCAAGCTACGGGGGTCCAAGAGACCCAGTACTTC
TRBD1 | TRBJ1-2 | . | TRBV5-1 | CASSPGQGYGYTF | TGCGCCAGCAGCCCGGGACAGGGCTATGGCTACACCTTC
TRBD2 | TRBJ2-7 | . | TRBV10-3 | CAISESPGLAGAYEQYF | TGTGCCATCAGTGAGTCGCCCGGACTAGCGGGAGCCTACGAGCAGTACTTC
. | TRBJ2-3 | . | TRBV7-7 | CAREKPTDTQYF | TGTGCTAGAGAGAAGCCCACAGATACGCAGTATTTT
TRBD1 | TRBJ1-2 | . | TRBV5-1 | CASSPGTGASHTYRYTF | TGCGCCAGCAGCCCCGGGACAGGGGCATCCCACACCTATCGCTACACCTTC
. | TRBJ2-3 | few | TRBV6-5 | CASSSSTDTQYF | TGTGCCAGCAGTAGCAGCACAGATACGCAGTATTTT
TRBD2 | TRBJ2-7 | . | TRBV5-1 | CASSATSGTYEQYF | TGCGCCAGCAGCGCAACTAGCGGTACCTACGAGCAGTACTTC
TRBD2 | TRBJ2-3 | . | TRBV9 | CASSVGIAGGGDTQYF | TGTGCCAGCAGCGTAGGTATAGCGGGAGGAGGGGATACGCAGTATTTT
. | TRBJ2-7 | . | TRBV30 | CAWSRVPYEQYF | TGTGCCTGGAGCAGGGTACCCTACGAGCAGTACTTC
. | TRBJ1-5 | . | TRBV6-1 | CASSRGGNSNQPQHF | TGTGCCAGTTCCCGGGGGGGGAATAGCAATCAGCCCCAGCATTTT
. | TRBJ2-1 | . | TRBV5-6 | CASSLVERDEQFF | TGTGCCAGCAGCTTGGTCGAGAGAGATGAGCAGTTCTTC
. | TRBJ2-2 | . | TRBV7-6 | CASSFGGNTGELFF | TGTGCCAGCAGCTTCGGGGGTAACACCGGGGAGCTGTTTTTT
. | TRBJ1-1 | . | TRBV15 | CATSRLEGEAFF | TGTGCCACCAGCAGACTAGAAGGTGAAGCTTTCTTT
. | TRBJ2-1 | . | TRBV28 | CASSLFTGNNEQFF | TGTGCCAGCAGTTTATTTACGGGGAACAATGAGCAGTTCTTC
. | TRBJ1-1 | . | TRBV19 | CASSMNVGRAFF | TGTGCCAGTAGTATGAATGTGGGCCGGGCTTTCTTT
TRBD2 | TRBJ2-7 | . | TRBV5-1 | CASSRGGLEYEQYF | TGCGCCAGCAGCAGGGGGGGACTAGAGTACGAGCAGTACTTC
. | TRBJ2-7 | few | TRBV1 | CTSSLGGNEQYF | TGCACCAGCAGCCTCGGCGGAAACGAGCAGTACTTC
TRBD2 | TRBJ2-2 | . | TRBV11-2 | CASIVQREVGAGELFF | TGTGCCAGCATCGTCCAGCGGGAGGTGGGGGCCGGGGAGCTGTTTTTT
TRBD1 | TRBJ2-2 | . | TRBV6-1 | CASSDRQGAMSWSGELFF | TGTGCCAGCAGTGACCGACAGGGGGCTATGAGTTGGTCCGGGGAGCTGTTTTTT
TRBD2 | TRBJ2-3 | . | TRBV6-5 | CASTYWGGSTDTQYF | TGTGCCAGCACCTACTGGGGGGGTAGCACGGATACGCAGTATTTT
. | TRBJ2-7 | . | TRBV19 | CASENRDYEQYF | TGTGCCAGTGAAAACAGGGACTACGAGCAGTACTTC
TRBD2 | TRBJ2-7 | . | TRBV28 | CASREGNAYEQYF | TGTGCCAGCCGGGAGGGGAATGCCTACGAGCAGTACTTC
. | TRBJ1-4 | . | TRBV30 | CAWSVGATNEKLFF | TGTGCCTGGAGTGTCGGAGCGACTAATGAAAAACTGTTTTTT
. | TRBJ1-5 | . | TRBV4-2 | CASSQAGRDSNQPQHF | TGTGCCAGCAGCCAAGCCGGGAGGGATAGCAATCAGCCCCAGCATTTT
TRBD2 | TRBJ2-5 | . | TRBV28 | CASSGAGVWETQYF | TGTGCCAGCAGTGGAGCGGGAGTTTGGGAGACCCAGTACTTC
. | TRBJ2-7 | . | TRBV10-2 | CASSDRGPSSYEQYF | TGCGCCAGCAGTGATAGGGGCCCCAGCTCCTACGAGCAGTACTTC
. | TRBJ2-3 | few | TRBV6-5 | CASSSPRGRSTDTQYF | TGTGCCAGCAGTTCACCAAGGGGTAGGAGCACAGATACGCAGTATTTT
. | TRBJ1-4 | few | TRBV21-1 | CASSLVDRGTNEKLFF | TGTGCCAGCAGCCTAGTTGACAGGGGTACTAATGAAAAACTGTTTTTT
. | TRBJ1-1 | . | TRBV7-8 | CASSPREKINTEAFF | TGTGCCAGCAGCCCCCGGGAAAAAATTAACACTGAAGCTTTCTTT
TRBD2 | TRBJ2-3 | . | TRBV7-9 | CASSDGTSGRLDADTQYF | TGTGCCAGCAGTGATGGGACTAGCGGGAGGCTGGACGCAGATACGCAGTATTTT
TRBD2 | TRBJ2-2 | . | TRBV28 | CASIGSGRARTGELFF | TGTGCCAGCATTGGTAGCGGGAGAGCTCGCACCGGGGAGCTGTTTTTT
. | TRBJ2-5 | . | TRBV25-1 | CASSVLASYQETQYF | TGTGCCAGCAGTGTGCTAGCGTCGTACCAAGAGACCCAGTACTTC
. | TRBJ2-1 | . | TRBV19 | CATAGVAGTYNEQFF | TGTGCCACCGCAGGGGTGGCGGGCACCTACAATGAGCAGTTCTTC
. | TRBJ1-2 | . | TRBV10-3 | CATRGGRDYGYTF | TGTGCCACACGGGGGGGAAGGGACTATGGCTACACCTTC
. | TRBJ1-5 | . | TRBV7-8 | CASSLRESDQPQHF | TGTGCCAGCAGCTTACGGGAGAGCGATCAGCCCCAGCATTTT
TRBD1 | TRBJ1-2 | . | TRBV11-2 | CASTTSGGGGYGYTF | TGTGCCAGCACCACAAGCGGAGGGGGCGGATATGGCTACACCTTC
TRBD2 | TRBJ2-2 | . | TRBV7-6 | CASSLMTSGSLGDTGELFF | TGTGCCAGCAGCTTAATGACTAGCGGGAGTCTCGGGGACACCGGGGAGCTGTTTTTT
. | TRBJ2-7 | . | TRBV6-5 | CASKVARGYEQYF | TGTGCCAGCAAGGTAGCGCGGGGTTACGAGCAGTACTTC
. | TRBJ2-1 | . | TRBV27 | CASSLWGAYNEQFF | TGTGCCAGCAGTTTATGGGGGGCCTACAATGAGCAGTTCTTC
. | TRBJ2-7 | . | TRBV11-2 | CASRTRTYEQYF | TGTGCCAGCAGAACCAGAACCTACGAGCAGTACTTC
TRBD2 | TRBJ2-7 | . | TRBV5-1 | CASSLAGGSSYEQYF | TGCGCCAGCAGCTTAGCGGGAGGTTCCTCCTACGAGCAGTACTTC
TRBD1 | TRBJ2-7 | once | TRBV7-9 | CSSSDLDGTGLHEQYF | TGTTCCAGCAGCGACCTAGACGGGACAGGGTTGCACGAGCAGTACTTC
TRBD1 | TRBJ1-4 | . | TRBV7-9 | CASSLGAGTGYNEKLFF | TGTGCCAGCAGCTTAGGGGCCGGGACAGGATATAATGAAAAACTGTTTTTT
. | TRBJ2-7 | . | TRBV6-5 | CASSSSSGGSDEQYF | .
. | TRBJ2-2 | . | TRBV5-4 | CASSLDPGVDTGELFF | TGTGCCAGCAGCTTGGACCCCGGGGTGGACACCGGGGAGCTGTTTTTT
. | TRBJ2-1 | . | TRBV6-4 | CASSRSRETFNEQFF | TGTGCCAGCAGTCGGTCCCGGGAGACTTTTAATGAGCAGTTCTTC
. | TRBJ2-6 | . | TRBV2 | CARRITGANVLTF | TGTGCGCGGCGGATAACTGGGGCCAACGTCCTGACTTTC